This T cell receptor beta chain comes out of a study of shared clonotypes between healthy human individuals. Across the whole study: Each donor's CD4 naive and CD4 memory cells filled three plates apiece, CD8 naive two, and CD8 memory one.

CDR1 SGHTA and CDR2 FQGNSA come from the germline V gene. Trimming took 1 base from V and 4 from J, leaving 18 bases between them. The CDR3 totals 17 residues. Every donor was a Caucasian adult from Nashville, Tennessee. Broader study findings: Some clonotypes were shared by all four sorted-subset donors, while others were not shared. The non-shared ones had lower generation probabilities than the shared ones.

Clones were sequenced by immunoSEQ multiplex PCR, and TCRdb holds only the in-frame ones, with some missing. The sample lists a few hundred thousand clones; around 97% were seen once. To note about this clone: What it binds is unknown.

Sequencing was carried out using naive CD4+ T cells sorted from blood. Subset indicated: CD45RA+ positively selected. This clonotype was obtained from a woman aged 25-40 years in good health. The chain carries TRBV7-2 and TRBJ2-3; D tentatively reads TRBD1 or TRBD2 (5 bases each). The CDR3 reads CASSLVVSGPGADTQYF. CDR3 in DNA: TGTGCCAGCAGCTTAGTCGTATCGGGGCCTGGGGCAGATACGCAGTATTTT.